The T cell receptor beta chain described here comes from a study of cytomegalovirus exposure and HLA in healthy donors. Worth noting for this clone: Antigen unknown.

Generated by immunoSEQ multiplex PCR, the TCRdb table keeps only in-frame clones and is missing some. The sample gives about 65,000 clones, 92% of which show up once; 1.3% is in the top ten. Study conclusions and caveats: The tendency of first-cohort TCR clusters to co-occur in the 120 validation repertoires was identified by a subsequent analysis. The investigators catalogued 150 to 200 TCR beta chains as cytomegalovirus-associated. A few chains tied to CMV proved CMV antigen-specific in vitro.

The sequenced sample consisted of PBMCs. This TCR was sampled from a young woman in good health and CMV-seronegative.

The CDR3 DNA reads as TGTGCCAGCAGTTTAGTGCAGGGTTCCTACGAGCAGTACTTC. Its translation: CASSLVQGSYEQYF. The chain carries TRBV27 and TRBJ2-7; weak D call: TRBD1 (5 bases). From germline, CDR1 is MNHEY and CDR2 SMNVEV (reference sequence). V lost 2 bases to trimming and J lost 1 base, with 9 bases between them. CDR3 length: 14 amino acids.